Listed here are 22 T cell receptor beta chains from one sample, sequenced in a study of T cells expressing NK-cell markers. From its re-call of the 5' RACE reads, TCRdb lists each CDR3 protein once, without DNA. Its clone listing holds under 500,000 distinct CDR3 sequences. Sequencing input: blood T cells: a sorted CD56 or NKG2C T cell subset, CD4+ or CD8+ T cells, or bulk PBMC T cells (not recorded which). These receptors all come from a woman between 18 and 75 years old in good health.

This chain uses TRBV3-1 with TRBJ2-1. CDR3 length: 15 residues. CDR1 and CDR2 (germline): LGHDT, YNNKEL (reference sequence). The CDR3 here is CASSQDTGRTGVQFF.

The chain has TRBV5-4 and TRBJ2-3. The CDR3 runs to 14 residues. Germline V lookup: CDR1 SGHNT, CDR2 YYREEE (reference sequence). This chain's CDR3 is CASSLAIGQDTQYF.

The CDR3 protein is CSVAVGTGFMIAEAFF. The J gene is TRBJ1-1, the V gene TRBV29-1. From germline, CDR1 is SQVTM and CDR2 ANQGSEA. The CDR3 totals 16 residues. The whole variable domain, remainder taken from reference TRBV29-1 and TRBJ1-1, is SAVISQKPSRDICQRGTSLTIQCQVDSQVTMMFWYRQQPGQSLTLIATANQGSEATYESGFVIDKFPISRPNLTFSTLTVSNMSPEDSSIYLCSVAVGTGFMIAEAFFGQGTRLTVV.

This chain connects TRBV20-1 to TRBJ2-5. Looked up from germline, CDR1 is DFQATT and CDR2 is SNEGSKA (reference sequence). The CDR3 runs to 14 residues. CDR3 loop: CSAFPDRDQETQYF.

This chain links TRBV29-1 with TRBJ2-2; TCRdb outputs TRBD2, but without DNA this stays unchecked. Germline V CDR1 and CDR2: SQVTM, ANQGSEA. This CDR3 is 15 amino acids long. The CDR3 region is CSVILAGLNTGELFF.

CDR3 region: CASSYRGGGFLYNEQFF. The chain couples TRBV6-5 to TRBJ2-1; the D gene TCRdb calls, TRBD1, cannot be checked with no DNA. Germline CDR1 reads MNHEY; CDR2 reads SVGAGI. The CDR3 is made up of 17 amino acids.

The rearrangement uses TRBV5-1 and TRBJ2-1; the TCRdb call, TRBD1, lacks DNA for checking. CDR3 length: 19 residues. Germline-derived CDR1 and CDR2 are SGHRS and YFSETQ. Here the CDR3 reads CASSLNPSETGTLQGEQFF.

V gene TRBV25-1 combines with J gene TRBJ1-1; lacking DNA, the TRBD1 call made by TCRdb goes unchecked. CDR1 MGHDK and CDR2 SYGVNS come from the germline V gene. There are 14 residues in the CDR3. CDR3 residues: CASSERTGNTEAFF.

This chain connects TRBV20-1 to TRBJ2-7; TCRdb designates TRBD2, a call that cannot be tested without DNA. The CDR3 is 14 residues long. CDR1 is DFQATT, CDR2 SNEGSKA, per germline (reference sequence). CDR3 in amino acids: CSARDRGHPAEQYF.

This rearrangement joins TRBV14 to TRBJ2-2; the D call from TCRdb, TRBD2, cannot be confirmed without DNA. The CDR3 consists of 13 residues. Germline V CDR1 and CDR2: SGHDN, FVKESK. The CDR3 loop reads CASSQGLVRELFF.

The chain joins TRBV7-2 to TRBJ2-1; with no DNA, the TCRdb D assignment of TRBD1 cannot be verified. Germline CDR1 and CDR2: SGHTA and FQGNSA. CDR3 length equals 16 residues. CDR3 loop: CASSLVSGTPYNEQFF.

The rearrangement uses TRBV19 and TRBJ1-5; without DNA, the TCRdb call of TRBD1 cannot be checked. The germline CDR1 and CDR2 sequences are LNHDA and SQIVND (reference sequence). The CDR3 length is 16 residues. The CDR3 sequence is CASSPSWAGKDQPQHF.

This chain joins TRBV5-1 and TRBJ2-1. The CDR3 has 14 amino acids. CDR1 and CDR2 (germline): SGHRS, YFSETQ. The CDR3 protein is CASRVGDSYNEQFF.

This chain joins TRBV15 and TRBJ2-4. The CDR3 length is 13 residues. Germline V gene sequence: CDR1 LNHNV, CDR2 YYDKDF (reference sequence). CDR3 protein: CATRSSLKYIQYF.

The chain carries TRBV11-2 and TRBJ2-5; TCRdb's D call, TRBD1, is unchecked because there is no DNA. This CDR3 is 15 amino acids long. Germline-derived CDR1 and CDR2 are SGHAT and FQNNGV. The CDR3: CASSLRGSGTETQYF.

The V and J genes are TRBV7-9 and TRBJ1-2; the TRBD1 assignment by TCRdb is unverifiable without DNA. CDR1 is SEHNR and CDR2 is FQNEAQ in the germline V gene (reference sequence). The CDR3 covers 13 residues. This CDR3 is CASSLAGGDGYTF.

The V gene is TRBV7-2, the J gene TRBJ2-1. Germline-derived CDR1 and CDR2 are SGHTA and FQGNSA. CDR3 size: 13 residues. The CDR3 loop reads CASSLSAGNEQFF.

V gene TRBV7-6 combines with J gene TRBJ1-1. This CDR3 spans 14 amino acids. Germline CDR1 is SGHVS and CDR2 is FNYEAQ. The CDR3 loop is CASSLAQMNTEAFF.

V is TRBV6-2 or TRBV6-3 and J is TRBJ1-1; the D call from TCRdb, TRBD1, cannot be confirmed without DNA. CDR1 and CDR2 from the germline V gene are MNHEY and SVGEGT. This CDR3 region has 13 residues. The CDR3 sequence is CAHNNGRGTEAFF.

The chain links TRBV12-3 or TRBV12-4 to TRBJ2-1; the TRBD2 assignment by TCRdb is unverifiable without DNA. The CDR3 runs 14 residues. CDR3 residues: CASSVERVYNEQFF.

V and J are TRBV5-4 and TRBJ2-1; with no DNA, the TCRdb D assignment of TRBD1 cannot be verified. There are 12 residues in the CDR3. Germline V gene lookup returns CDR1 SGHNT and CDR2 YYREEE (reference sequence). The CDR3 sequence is CASSSLAVEQFF.

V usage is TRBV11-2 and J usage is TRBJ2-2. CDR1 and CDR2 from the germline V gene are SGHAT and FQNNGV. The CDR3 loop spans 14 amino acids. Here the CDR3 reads CASSLNRNTGELFF.